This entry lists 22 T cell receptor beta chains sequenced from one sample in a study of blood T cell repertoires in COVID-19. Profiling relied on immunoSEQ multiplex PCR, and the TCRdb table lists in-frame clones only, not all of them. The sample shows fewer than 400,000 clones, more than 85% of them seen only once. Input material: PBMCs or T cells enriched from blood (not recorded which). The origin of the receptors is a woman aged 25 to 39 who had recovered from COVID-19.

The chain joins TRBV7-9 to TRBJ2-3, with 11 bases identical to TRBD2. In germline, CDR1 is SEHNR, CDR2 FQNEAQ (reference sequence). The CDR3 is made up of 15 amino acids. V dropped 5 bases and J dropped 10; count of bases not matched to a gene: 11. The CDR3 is CASSLIAGGPIAQYF. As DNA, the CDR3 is TGTGCCAGCAGCCTAATAGCGGGGGGGCCGATTGCGCAGTATTTT. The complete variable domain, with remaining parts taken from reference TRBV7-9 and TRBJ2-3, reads DTGVSQNPRHKITKRGQNVTFRCDPISEHNRLYWYRQTLGQGPEFLTYFQNEAQLEKSRLLSDRFSAERPKGSFSTLEIQRTEQGDSAMYLCASSLIAGGPIAQYFGPGTRLTVL.

In DNA, the CDR3 is TGTGCCAGCAGTTTCCCGGGACAGGGGAACACTGAAGCTTTCTTT. It specifies CASSFPGQGNTEAFF. The rearrangement joins TRBV28 to TRBJ1-1, with 9 positions matching TRBD1. Germline V gene lookup returns CDR1 MDHEN and CDR2 SYDVKM. CDR3 length: 15 amino acids. V was pared by 3 bases and J by 1 base, with 3 bases of the junction left unmatched.

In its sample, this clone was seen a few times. The chain's CDR3 is CASSPVHGGRPDTQYF. CDR3 DNA: TGTGCCAGCAGCCCTGTCCATGGGGGCCGTCCAGATACGCAGTATTTT. The rearrangement joins TRBV11-3 to TRBJ2-3; perhaps TRBD1 as D (6 bases). Trimming removed 5 bases at V and 4 bases at J, with 19 bases between. The CDR3 length is 16 residues. Germline V gene sequence: CDR1 SGHNT, CDR2 YENEEA. The whole variable domain, filled in from reference TRBV11-3 and TRBJ2-3, reads EAGVVQSPRYKIIEKKQPVAFWCNPISGHNTLYWYLQNLGQGPELLIRYENEEAVDDSQLPKDRFSAERLKGVDSTLKIQPAELGDSAVYLCASSPVHGGRPDTQYFGPGTRLTVL.

CDR3 DNA: TGTGCCAGCAGATACGGGGCCGGGGGACAGCCCCAGCATTTT. Amino acid sequence: CASRYGAGGQPQHF. V usage is TRBV6-2 or TRBV6-3 and J usage is TRBJ1-5; tentatively, D is TRBD1 (5 bases). The CDR3 has 14 residues. The germline V gene encodes CDR1 MNHEY and CDR2 SVGEGT. Trimming stripped 6 bases from V and 7 bases from J, with 16 bases between.

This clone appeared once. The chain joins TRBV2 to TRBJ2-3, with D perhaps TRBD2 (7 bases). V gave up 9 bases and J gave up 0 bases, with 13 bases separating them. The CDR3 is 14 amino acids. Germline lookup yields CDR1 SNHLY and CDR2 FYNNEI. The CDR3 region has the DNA TGTGCCAGTGGGGGGGCACTTAGCACAGATACGCAGTATTTT. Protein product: CASGGALSTDTQYF.

The DNA for the CDR3 is TGTGCCAGCAGCCTCGAGACTAGCGGGGACGAGCAGTTCTTC. Translation gives CASSLETSGDEQFF. This chain connects TRBV7-3 to TRBJ2-1, with 11 bases aligning to TRBD2. Trimming cost V 5 bases and J 10 bases; bases outside gene matches: 7. There are 14 residues in the CDR3. Germline-derived CDR1 and CDR2 are SGHTA and FQGTGA.

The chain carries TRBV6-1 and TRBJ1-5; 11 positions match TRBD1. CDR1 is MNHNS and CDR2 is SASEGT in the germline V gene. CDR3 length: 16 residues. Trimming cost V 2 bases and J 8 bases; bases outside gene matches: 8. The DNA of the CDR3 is TGTGCCAGCAGTGAACCACCGGGACAGGGGGTGAAGCCCCAGCATTTT. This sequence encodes CASSEPPGQGVKPQHF.

The CDR3 reads CASSQEDYQVGGSPLHF. The DNA for the CDR3 is TGCGCCAGCAGCCAAGAGGACTACCAGGTGGGGGGTTCACCCCTCCACTTT. The rearrangement joins TRBV4-1 to TRBJ1-6, with D perhaps matching TRBD1 (5 bases). There are 17 residues in the CDR3. Trimming stripped 0 bases from V and 9 bases from J, with 18 bases between. The germline V gene encodes CDR1 MGHRA and CDR2 YSYEKL.

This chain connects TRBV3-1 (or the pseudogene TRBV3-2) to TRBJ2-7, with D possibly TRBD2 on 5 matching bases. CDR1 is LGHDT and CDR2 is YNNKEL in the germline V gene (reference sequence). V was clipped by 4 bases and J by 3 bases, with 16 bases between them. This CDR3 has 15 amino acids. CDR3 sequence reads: CASSPSSRGIYEQYF. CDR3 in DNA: TGTGCCAGCAGCCCCTCGTCGAGAGGGATCTACGAGCAGTACTTC.

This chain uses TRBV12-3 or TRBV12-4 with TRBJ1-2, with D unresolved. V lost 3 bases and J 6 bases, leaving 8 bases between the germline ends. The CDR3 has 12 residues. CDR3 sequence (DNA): TGTGCCAGCAGTTTTGGGAGGAATGGCTACACCTTC. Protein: CASSFGRNGYTF.

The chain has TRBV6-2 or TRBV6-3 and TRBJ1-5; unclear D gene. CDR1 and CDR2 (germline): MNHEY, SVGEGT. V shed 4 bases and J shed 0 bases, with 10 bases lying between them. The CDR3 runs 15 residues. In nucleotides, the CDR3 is TGTGCCAGCAGTTGGGCTTCTAATAGCAATCAGCCCCAGCATTTT. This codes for CASSWASNSNQPQHF.

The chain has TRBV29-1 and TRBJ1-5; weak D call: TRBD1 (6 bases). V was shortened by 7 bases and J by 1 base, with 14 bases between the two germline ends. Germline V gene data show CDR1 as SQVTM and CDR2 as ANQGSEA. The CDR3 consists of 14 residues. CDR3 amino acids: CSAAARGSNQPQHF. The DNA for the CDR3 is TGCAGCGCCGCGGCCAGGGGAAGCAATCAGCCCCAGCATTTT.

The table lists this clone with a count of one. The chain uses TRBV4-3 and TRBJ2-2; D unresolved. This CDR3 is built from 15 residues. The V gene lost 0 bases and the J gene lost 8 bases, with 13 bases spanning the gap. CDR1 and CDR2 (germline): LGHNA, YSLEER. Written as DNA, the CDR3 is TGCGCCAGCAGCCAAGATCAGGCACGATCTGGGGAGCTGTTTTTT. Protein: CASSQDQARSGELFF.

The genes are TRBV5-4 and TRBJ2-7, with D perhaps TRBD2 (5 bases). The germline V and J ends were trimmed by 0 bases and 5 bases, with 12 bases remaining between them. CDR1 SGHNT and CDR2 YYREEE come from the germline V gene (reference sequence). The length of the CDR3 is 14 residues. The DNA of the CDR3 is TGTGCCAGCAGCTTGGGGGAGCCCCTGAACGAGCAGTACTTC. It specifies CASSLGEPLNEQYF.

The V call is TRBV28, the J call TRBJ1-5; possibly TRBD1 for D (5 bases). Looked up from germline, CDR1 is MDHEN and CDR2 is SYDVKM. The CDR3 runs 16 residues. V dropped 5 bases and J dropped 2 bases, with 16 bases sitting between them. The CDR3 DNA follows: TGTGCCAGCAGTCCCCGTCAGACAGCTCGCAATCAGCCCCAGCATTTT. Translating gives CASSPRQTARNQPQHF. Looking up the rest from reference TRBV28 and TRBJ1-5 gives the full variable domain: DVKVTQSSRYLVKRTGEKVFLECVQDMDHENMFWYRQDPGLGLRLIYFSYDVKMKEKGDIPEGYSVSREKKERFSLILESASTNQTSMYLCASSPRQTARNQPQHFGDGTRLSIL.

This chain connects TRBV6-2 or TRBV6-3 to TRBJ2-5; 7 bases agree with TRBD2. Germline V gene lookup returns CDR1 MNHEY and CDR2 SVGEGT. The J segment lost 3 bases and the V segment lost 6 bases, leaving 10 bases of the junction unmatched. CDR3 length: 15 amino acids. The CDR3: CASSPPWAGEETQYF. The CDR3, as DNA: TGTGCCAGCAGCCCCCCATGGGCGGGAGAAGAGACCCAGTACTTC.

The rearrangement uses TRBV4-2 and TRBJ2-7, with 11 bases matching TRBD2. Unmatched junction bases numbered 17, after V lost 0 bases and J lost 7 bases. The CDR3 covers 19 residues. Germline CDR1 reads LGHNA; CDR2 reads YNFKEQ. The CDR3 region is CASSQDLRMTSGARGEQYF. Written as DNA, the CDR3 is TGTGCCAGCAGCCAAGATTTGAGGATGACTAGCGGGGCCCGAGGGGAGCAGTACTTC.

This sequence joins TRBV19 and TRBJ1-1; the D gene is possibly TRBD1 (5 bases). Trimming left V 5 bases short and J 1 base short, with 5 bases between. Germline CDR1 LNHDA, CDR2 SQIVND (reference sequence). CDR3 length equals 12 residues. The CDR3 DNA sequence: TGTGCCAGTAGTGACAGGAACACTGAAGCTTTCTTT. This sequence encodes CASSDRNTEAFF.

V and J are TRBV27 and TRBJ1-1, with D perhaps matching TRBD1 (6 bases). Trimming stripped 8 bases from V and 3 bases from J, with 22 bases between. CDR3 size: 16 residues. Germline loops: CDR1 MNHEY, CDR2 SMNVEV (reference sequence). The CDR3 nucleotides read TGTGCCAGCGCGCGAGGGGGGGGGCGCCTGGACACTGAAGCTTTCTTT. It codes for CASARGGGRLDTEAFF.

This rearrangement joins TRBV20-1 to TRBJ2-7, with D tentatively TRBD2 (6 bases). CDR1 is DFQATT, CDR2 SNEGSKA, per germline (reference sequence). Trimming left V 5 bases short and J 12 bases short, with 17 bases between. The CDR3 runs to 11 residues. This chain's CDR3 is CSAGRGGKGYF. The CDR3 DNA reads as TGCAGTGCTGGGCGGGGAGGCAAGGGGTACTTC.

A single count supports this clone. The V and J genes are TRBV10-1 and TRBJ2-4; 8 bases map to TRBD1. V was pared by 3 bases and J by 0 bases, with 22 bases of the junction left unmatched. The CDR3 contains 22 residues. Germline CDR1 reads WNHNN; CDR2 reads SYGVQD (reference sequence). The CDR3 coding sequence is TGCGCCAGCAGTGACGAGCAGGGGGCGTTTCCCCCACCCGCGCTAGCCAAAAACATTCAGTACTTC. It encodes CASSDEQGAFPPPALAKNIQYF.

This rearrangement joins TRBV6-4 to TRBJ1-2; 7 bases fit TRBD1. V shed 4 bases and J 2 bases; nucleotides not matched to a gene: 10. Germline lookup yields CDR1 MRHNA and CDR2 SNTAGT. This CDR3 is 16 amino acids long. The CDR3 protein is CASSAKTGHGNYGYTF. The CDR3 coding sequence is TGTGCCAGCAGTGCAAAGACAGGGCATGGAAACTATGGCTACACCTTC.